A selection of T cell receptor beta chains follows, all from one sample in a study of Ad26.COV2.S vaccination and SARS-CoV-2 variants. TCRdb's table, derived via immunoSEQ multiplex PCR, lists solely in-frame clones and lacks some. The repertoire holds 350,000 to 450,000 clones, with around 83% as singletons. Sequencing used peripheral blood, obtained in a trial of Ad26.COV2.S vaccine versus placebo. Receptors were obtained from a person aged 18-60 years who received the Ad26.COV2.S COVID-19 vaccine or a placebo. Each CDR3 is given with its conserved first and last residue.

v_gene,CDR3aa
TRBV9,CASSGSHRGEQYF
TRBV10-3,CAISEGSYGYTF
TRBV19,CASSITRQGDFYGYTF
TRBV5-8,CASSLVRVVSEQYF
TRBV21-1,CASSNGGRTGEETQYF
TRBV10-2,CASSGSEGREGPDTQYF
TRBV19,CASSIVQRTSTDTQYF
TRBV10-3,CAISRDRGYEQYF
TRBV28,CASGDGQPQHF
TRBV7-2,CASRWGLAAYNEQFF
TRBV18,CASSLSSPGQGTDTQYF
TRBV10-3,CAISDSSAGNTIYF
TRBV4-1,CASSQRPSSNEKLFF
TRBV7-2,CASQGATGKAGELFF
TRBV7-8,CASSLALSEALSTDTQYF
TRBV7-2,CASSLNSGGELFF
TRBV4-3,CASSQGWWGRGYEQYF
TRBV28,CASSSSRQFSNQPQHF
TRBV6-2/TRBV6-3,CASSWFENQPQHF
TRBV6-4,CASRDREETQYF
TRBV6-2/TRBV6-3,CASSRQGVTDTQYF
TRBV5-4,CASSLKDIKEKLFF
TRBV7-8,CASSWRLAGEVREQYF
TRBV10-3,CAISPPTGTSGRPNEQFF
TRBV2,CASSPRTSGQETQYF
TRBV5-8,CASSPGTSGYAEQFF
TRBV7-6,CASSPRDRDPGELFF
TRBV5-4,CASSFGPAGGFHEQYF
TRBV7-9,CASSLLGRGGSYEQYF
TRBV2,CASRYHTGELFF
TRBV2,CASNPGQGHEQYF
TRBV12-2,CASRLEDRVSNQPQHF
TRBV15,CATSRDDSRLVIDGYTF
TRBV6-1,CASSEGGQVGTDTQYF
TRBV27,CASSQRQGARPEQYF
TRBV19,CASSEPGGTGGANVLTF
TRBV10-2,CASSESTGVGTGELFF
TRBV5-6,CASSSTMAGETQYF
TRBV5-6,CASSLAPPVEQYF
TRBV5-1,CASSLDRLAGVSYEQYF
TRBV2,CASSEFRTGDTQYF
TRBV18,CASSPLLQGADEKLFF
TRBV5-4,CASSLADRVRGGYTF
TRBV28,CASSLEGIGELFF
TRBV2,CASRGSSGSTGELFF
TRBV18,CASSPRREETQYF
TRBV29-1,CSVVWYTSGYNNEQFF
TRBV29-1,CSVPGTDPWGYGYTF
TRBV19,CASSIVPWLVKGDEQFF
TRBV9,CASSVGPQGEGGYTF
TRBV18,CASSPDYEGEQFF
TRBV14,CASSPGQFYGYTF
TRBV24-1,CATSDWTEQFF